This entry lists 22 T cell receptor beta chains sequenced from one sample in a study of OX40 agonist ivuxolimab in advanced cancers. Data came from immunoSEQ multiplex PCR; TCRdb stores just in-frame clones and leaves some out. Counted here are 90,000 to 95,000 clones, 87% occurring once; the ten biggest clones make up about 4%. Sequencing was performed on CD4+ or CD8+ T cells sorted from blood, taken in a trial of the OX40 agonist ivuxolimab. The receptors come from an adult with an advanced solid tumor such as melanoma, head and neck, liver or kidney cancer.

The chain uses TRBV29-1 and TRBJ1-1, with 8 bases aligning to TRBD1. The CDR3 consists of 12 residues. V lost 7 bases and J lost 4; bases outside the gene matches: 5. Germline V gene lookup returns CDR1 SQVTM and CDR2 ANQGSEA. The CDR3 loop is CSGKQGGTEAFF. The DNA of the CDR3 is TGCAGCGGGAAACAGGGGGGCACTGAAGCTTTCTTT.

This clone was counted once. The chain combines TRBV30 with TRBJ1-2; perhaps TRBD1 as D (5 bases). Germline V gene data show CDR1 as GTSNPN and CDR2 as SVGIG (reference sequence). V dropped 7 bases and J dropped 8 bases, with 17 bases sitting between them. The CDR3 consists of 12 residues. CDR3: CASGRHNGGYTF. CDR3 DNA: TGTGCCTCGGGACGCCACAACGGGGGCTACACCTTC.

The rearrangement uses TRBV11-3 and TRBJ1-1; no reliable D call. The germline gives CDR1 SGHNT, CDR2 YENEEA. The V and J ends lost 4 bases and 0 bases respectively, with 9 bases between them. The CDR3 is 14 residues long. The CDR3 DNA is TGTGCCAGCAGCTCCGGTGGCTTGAACACTGAAGCTTTCTTT. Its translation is CASSSGGLNTEAFF.

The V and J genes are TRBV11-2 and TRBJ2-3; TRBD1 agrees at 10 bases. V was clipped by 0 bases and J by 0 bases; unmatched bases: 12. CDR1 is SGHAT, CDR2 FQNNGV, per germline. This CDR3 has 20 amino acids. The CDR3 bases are TGTGCCAGCAGCTTAGAGGGGTGGGACAGGGGATTCTCTAGCACAGATACGCAGTATTTT. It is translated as CASSLEGWDRGFSSTDTQYF.

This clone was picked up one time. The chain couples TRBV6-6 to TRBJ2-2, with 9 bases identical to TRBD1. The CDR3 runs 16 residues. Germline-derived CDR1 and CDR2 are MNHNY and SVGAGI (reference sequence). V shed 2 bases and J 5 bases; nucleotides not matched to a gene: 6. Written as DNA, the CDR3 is TGTGCCAGCAGTTACACTGGACAGGGGAAAACCGGGGAGCTGTTTTTT. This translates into CASSYTGQGKTGELFF.

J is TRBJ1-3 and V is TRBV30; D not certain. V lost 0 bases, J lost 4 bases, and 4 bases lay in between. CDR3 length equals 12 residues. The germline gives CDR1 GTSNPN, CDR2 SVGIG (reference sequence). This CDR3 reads CAWSVTGNTIYF. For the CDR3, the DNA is TGTGCCTGGAGTGTAACCGGAAACACCATATATTTT. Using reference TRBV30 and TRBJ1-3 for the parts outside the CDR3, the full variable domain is SQTIHQWPATLVQPVGSPLSLECTVEGTSNPNLYWYRQAAGRGLQLLFYSVGIGQISSEVPQNLSASRPQDRQFILSSKKLLLSDSGFYLCAWSVTGNTIYFGEGSWLTVV.

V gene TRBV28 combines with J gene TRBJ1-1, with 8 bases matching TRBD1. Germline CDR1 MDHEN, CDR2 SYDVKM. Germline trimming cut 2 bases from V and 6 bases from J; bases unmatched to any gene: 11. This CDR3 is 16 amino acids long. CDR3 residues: CASSLGVDRAGAEAFF. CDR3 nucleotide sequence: TGTGCCAGCAGTTTAGGGGTGGACAGGGCCGGCGCTGAAGCTTTCTTT.

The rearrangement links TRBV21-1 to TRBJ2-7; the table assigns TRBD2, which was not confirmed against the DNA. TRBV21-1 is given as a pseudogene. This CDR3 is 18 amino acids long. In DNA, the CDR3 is TGTGCCAGCAGCAAAGCGCCTGGACTAGCGGGAGTCCGGCGCGAGCAGTACGTC. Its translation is CASSKAPGLAGVRREQYV.

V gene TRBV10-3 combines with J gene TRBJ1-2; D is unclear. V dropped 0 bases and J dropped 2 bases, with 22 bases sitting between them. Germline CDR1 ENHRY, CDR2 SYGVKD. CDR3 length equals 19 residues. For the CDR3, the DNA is TGTGCCATCAGTGAGTCGAAGAGTAGGAGCCTTCCGATAAACTATGGCTACACCTTC. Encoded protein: CAISESKSRSLPINYGYTF.

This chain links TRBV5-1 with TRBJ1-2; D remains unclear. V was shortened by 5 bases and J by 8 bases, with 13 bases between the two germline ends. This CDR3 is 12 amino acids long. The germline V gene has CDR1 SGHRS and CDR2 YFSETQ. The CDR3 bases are TGCGCCAGCAGAACGGAAAGGCGCGGCTACACCTTC. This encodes CASRTERRGYTF.

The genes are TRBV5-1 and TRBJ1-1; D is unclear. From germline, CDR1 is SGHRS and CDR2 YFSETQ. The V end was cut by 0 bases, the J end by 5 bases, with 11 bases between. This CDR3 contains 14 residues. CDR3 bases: TGCGCCAGCAGCTTGGTCCCCGGAGGGACTGAAGCTTTCTTT. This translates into CASSLVPGGTEAFF.

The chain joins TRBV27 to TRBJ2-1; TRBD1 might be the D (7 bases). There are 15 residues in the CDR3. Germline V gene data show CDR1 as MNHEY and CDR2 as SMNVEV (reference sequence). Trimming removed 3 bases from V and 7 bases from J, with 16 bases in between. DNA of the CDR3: TGTGCCAGCAGTTTGTTGGAGGGGGCCCGGAATGAGCAGTTCTTC. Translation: CASSLLEGARNEQFF.

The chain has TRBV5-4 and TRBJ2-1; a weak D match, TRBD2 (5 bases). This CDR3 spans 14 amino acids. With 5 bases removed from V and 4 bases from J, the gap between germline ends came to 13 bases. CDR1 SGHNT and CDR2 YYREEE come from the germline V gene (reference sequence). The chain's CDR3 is CASSYLTGYNEQFF. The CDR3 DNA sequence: TGTGCCAGCAGTTACCTGACGGGGTACAATGAGCAGTTCTTC.

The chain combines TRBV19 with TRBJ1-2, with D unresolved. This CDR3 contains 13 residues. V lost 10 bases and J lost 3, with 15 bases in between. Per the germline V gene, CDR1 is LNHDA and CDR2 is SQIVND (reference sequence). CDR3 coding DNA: TGTGCCACTCAGTCCTTATGGGACTATGGCTACACCTTC. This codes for CATQSLWDYGYTF.

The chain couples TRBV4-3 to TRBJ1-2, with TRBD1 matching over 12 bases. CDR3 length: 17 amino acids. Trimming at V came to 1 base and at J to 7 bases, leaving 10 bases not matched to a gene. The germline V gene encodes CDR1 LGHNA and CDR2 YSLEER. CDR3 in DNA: TGCGCCAGCAGCCAAGTCGGCCTTGGGACAGGGGGCTCTGGCTACACCTTC. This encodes CASSQVGLGTGGSGYTF.

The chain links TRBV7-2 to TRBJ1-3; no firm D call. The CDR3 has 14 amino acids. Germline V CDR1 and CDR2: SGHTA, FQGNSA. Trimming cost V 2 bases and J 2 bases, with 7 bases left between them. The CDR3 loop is CASSLSSAGNTIYF. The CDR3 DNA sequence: TGTGCCAGCAGCTTATCGTCAGCTGGAAACACCATATATTTT.

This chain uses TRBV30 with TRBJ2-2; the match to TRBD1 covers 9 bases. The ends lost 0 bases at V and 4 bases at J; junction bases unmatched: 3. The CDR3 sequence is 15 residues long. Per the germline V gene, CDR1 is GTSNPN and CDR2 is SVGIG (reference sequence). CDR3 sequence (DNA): TGTGCCTGGAGTGTAGGGACAGGGCCCACCGGGGAGCTGTTTTTT. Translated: CAWSVGTGPTGELFF.

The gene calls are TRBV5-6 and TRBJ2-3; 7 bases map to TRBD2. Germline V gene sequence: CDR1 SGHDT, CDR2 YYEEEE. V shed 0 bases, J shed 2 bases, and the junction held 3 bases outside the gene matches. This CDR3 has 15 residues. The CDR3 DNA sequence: TGTGCCAGCAGCTTGGTCCGGGACTACACAGATACGCAGTATTTT. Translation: CASSLVRDYTDTQYF.

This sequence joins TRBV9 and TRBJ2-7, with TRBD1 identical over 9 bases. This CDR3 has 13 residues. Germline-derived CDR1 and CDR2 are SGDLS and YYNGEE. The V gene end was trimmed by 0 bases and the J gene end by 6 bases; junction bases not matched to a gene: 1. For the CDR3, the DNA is TGTGCCAGCAGCGTAGTGGACAGGGGCGAGCAGTACTTC. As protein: CASSVVDRGEQYF.

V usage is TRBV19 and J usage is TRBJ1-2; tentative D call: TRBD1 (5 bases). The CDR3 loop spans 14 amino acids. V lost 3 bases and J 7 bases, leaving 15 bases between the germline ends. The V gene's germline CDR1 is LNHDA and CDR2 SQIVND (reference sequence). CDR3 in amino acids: CASSIAGGKGGYTF. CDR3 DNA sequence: TGTGCCAGTAGTATCGCCGGGGGTAAGGGTGGCTACACCTTC.

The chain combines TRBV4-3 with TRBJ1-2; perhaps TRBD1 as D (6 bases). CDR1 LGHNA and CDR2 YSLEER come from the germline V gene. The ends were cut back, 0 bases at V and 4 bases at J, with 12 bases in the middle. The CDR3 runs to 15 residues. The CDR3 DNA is TGCGCCAGCAGCCAAGACACGGACAGCCTCTATGGCTACACCTTC. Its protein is CASSQDTDSLYGYTF.

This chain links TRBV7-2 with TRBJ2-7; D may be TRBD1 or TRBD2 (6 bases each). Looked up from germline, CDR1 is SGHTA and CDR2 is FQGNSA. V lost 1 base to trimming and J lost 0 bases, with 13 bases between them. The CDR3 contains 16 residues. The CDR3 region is CASSLVGGPSSYEQYV. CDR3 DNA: TGTGCCAGCAGCTTAGTGGGGGGCCCGAGCTCCTACGAGCAGTACGTC.